This is a list of T cell receptor beta chains from one sample in a study of identifying expanded T cells in peripheral blood. Assay: immunoSEQ multiplex PCR; the TCRdb copy retains only in-frame clones and omits some. The table lists 80,000 or so clones, almost 85% of them singletons. The sample taken for sequencing was blood. All receptors derive from a person aged 18 to 75 in good health. Each CDR3 is given with its conserved first and last residue. The order of the fields is J gene, D gene, clone size, V gene, CDR3 protein, CDR3 DNA. D genes are given only for firm matches. Not every row has a clone size; where given, it reads once, few, many or a size class.

j_call: TRBJ2-2
d_call: TRBD2
clone_size: NA
v_call: TRBV5-4
cdr3_aa: CASSQGLAGGPGTGELFF
cdr3_nt: TGTGCCAGCAGTCAGGGACTAGCGGGAGGGCCCGGGACCGGGGAGCTGTTTTTT

j_call: TRBJ2-7
d_call: NA
clone_size: few
v_call: TRBV19
cdr3_aa: CASSVQEGDLYEQYF
cdr3_nt: TGTGCCAGTAGTGTTCAGGAGGGGGATCTCTACGAGCAGTACTTC

j_call: TRBJ1-1
d_call: TRBD1
clone_size: NA
v_call: TRBV5-8
cdr3_aa: CASSLWDRHTEAFF
cdr3_nt: TGTGCCAGCAGCTTGTGGGACAGACACACTGAAGCTTTCTTT

j_call: TRBJ1-1
d_call: TRBD1
clone_size: NA
v_call: TRBV28
cdr3_aa: CASSSHPWKKIQGTDEAFF
cdr3_nt: TGTGCCAGCAGCTCCCACCCTTGGAAAAAAATACAGGGGACGGATGAAGCTTTCTTT

j_call: TRBJ1-4
d_call: NA
clone_size: NA
v_call: TRBV28
cdr3_aa: CAIQGSNEKLFF
cdr3_nt: TGTGCAATACAGGGCTCTAATGAAAAACTGTTTTTT

j_call: TRBJ1-1
d_call: NA
clone_size: NA
v_call: TRBV29-1
cdr3_aa: CSVEGGTFVGNTEAFF
cdr3_nt: TGCAGCGTTGAAGGCGGCACTTTTGTTGGGAACACTGAAGCTTTCTTT

j_call: TRBJ1-3
d_call: NA
clone_size: NA
v_call: TRBV11-2
cdr3_aa: CASSLEGRTGNTIYF
cdr3_nt: TGTGCCAGCAGCTTAGAGGGCAGAACTGGAAACACCATATATTTT

j_call: TRBJ1-2
d_call: TRBD1
clone_size: NA
v_call: TRBV29-1
cdr3_aa: CSDSPGQGLRYTF
cdr3_nt: TGCAGCGACAGCCCGGGACAGGGCTTGCGCTACACCTTC

j_call: TRBJ1-5
d_call: NA
clone_size: few
v_call: TRBV30
cdr3_aa: CAWSVDSRQPQHF
cdr3_nt: TGTGCCTGGAGTGTAGATAGTCGGCAGCCCCAGCATTTT

j_call: TRBJ1-1
d_call: TRBD1
clone_size: NA
v_call: TRBV10-3
cdr3_aa: CAIRTGGNTEAFF
cdr3_nt: TGTGCCATAAGGACAGGGGGGAACACTGAAGCTTTCTTT

j_call: TRBJ2-7
d_call: NA
clone_size: few
v_call: TRBV5-1
cdr3_aa: CASSLGQQTGEQYF
cdr3_nt: TGCGCCAGCAGCTTGGGACAGCAAACGGGGGAGCAGTACTTC

j_call: TRBJ1-4
d_call: TRBD1
clone_size: NA
v_call: TRBV6-6
cdr3_aa: CASSAGTGPEKLFF
cdr3_nt: TGTGCCAGCAGTGCCGGGACAGGGCCAGAAAAACTGTTTTTT

j_call: TRBJ2-7
d_call: NA
clone_size: NA
v_call: TRBV18
cdr3_aa: CASSPMESGEQYF
cdr3_nt: TGTGCCAGCTCACCAATGGAATCGGGCGAGCAGTACTTC

j_call: TRBJ2-5
d_call: NA
clone_size: NA
v_call: TRBV7-2
cdr3_aa: CASSLGGYGPETQYF
cdr3_nt: TGTGCCAGCAGCTTAGGAGGCTACGGGCCGGAGACCCAGTACTTC

j_call: TRBJ2-1
d_call: NA
clone_size: NA
v_call: TRBV6-5
cdr3_aa: CASRQGWSYNEQFF
cdr3_nt: TGTGCCAGCAGACAGGGTTGGTCCTACAATGAGCAGTTCTTC

j_call: TRBJ2-3
d_call: TRBD2
clone_size: NA
v_call: TRBV5-6
cdr3_aa: CASSSTLLSGRTTDTQYF
cdr3_nt: TGTGCCAGCAGCTCCACACTACTCAGCGGGAGGACCACAGATACGCAGTATTTT

j_call: TRBJ1-1
d_call: NA
clone_size: NA
v_call: TRBV2
cdr3_aa: CASSISTAFPAFF
cdr3_nt: TGTGCCAGCAGTATATCAACAGCTTTCCCAGCTTTCTTT

j_call: TRBJ1-5
d_call: NA
clone_size: NA
v_call: TRBV7-8
cdr3_aa: CASSLAGGDQPQHF
cdr3_nt: TGTGCCAGCAGTTTAGCGGGAGGGGATCAGCCCCAGCATTTT

j_call: TRBJ1-5
d_call: TRBD1
clone_size: NA
v_call: TRBV2
cdr3_aa: CASSGRDSSNQPQHF
cdr3_nt: TGTGCCAGCAGTGGCCGGGACAGTAGCAATCAGCCCCAGCATTTT

j_call: TRBJ2-2
d_call: NA
clone_size: NA
v_call: TRBV19
cdr3_aa: CASSIVTEYGELFF
cdr3_nt: TGTGCCAGTAGTATAGTAACGGAGTACGGGGAGCTGTTTTTT

j_call: TRBJ2-5
d_call: NA
clone_size: NA
v_call: TRBV30
cdr3_aa: CAWSVGETQYF
cdr3_nt: TGTGCCTGGAGTGTGGGAGAGACCCAGTACTTC

j_call: TRBJ2-5
d_call: TRBD1
clone_size: NA
v_call: TRBV5-4
cdr3_aa: CASSGQVQETQYF
cdr3_nt: TGTGCCAGCAGCGGACAGGTCCAAGAGACCCAGTACTTC

j_call: TRBJ2-7
d_call: NA
clone_size: NA
v_call: TRBV7-9
cdr3_aa: CASSSPGAYEQYF
cdr3_nt: TGTGCCAGCAGCTCTCCAGGGGCCTACGAGCAGTACTTC

j_call: TRBJ2-1
d_call: NA
clone_size: NA
v_call: TRBV19
cdr3_aa: CASSIGTNNEQFF
cdr3_nt: TGTGCCAGTAGTATAGGGACCAACAATGAGCAGTTCTTC